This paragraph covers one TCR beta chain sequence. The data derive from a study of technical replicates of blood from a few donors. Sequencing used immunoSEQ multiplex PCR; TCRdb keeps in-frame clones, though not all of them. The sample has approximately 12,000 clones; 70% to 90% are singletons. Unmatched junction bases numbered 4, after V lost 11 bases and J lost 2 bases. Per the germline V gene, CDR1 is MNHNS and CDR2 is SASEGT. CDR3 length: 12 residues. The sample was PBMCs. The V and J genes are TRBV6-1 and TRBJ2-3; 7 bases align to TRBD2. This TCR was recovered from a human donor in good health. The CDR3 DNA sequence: TGTGCCGGTAGCGGGTCCACAGATACGCAGTATTTT. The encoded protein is CAGSGSTDTQYF.